This T cell receptor (beta chain) originates from a study of vaccination and CD4 T cells after COVID-19. In the study overall: Each enrolled participant received a two-dose regimen of either BNT162b2 or mRNA-1273 vaccine. The post-COVID sampling time was a median about 95 days after diagnosis, ranging from 35 to 161.

Once obtained from cultured CD4+ T cells, the DNA was sequenced using the Oncomine TCR Beta short-read assay. TCRdb used MiXCR to reprocess the PCR reads, holding one entry per CDR3 protein. The repertoire holds roughly 10,000 distinct CDR3 sequences, with less than 70% as singletons. The treatment here: roughly 10-day PBMC culture with coronavirus spike peptide pools or control peptides (ViraFEST assay). In the ViraFEST assay, peptide-pool expansion preceded TCR sequencing of expanded clonotypes. Germline V CDR1 and CDR2: DFQATT, SNEGSKA (reference sequence). Trimming took 1 base from V and 6 from J; bases not matched to a gene: 6. This CDR3 is 14 amino acids long. With regard to this clonotype: Its antigen is as yet unknown.

The J gene is TRBJ2-1, the V gene TRBV20-1; 7 nucleotides agree with TRBD1. Input material: CD4+ T cells from blood, cultured in vitro. This TCR was recovered from a human donor who had recovered from COVID-19. Here the CDR3 reads CSARADRTPNEQFF. CDR3 DNA: TGCAGTGCTAGAGCGGACAGGACCCCCAATGAGCAGTTCTTC.